The following is a T cell receptor beta chain sequence with its context. The sample belongs to a study of control samples from healthy donors and cancer patients. Germline assignment: CDR1 SGDLS and CDR2 YYNGEE. Trimming took off 2 bases at V and 6 bases at J, with 12 bases between the two ends. This CDR3 is 14 amino acids long. Assay: immunoSEQ multiplex PCR; the TCRdb copy retains only in-frame clones and omits some. The data contain about 110,000 clones, around nine tenths of them singletons. Sequenced input: PBMCs. The clonotype comes from an older woman with lung cancer. The V and J genes are TRBV9 and TRBJ2-1; D remains ambiguous. In nucleotides, the CDR3 is TGTGCCAGCAGCGTTGGACCCAGCTCCAATGAGCAGTTCTTC. Translation gives CASSVGPSSNEQFF.